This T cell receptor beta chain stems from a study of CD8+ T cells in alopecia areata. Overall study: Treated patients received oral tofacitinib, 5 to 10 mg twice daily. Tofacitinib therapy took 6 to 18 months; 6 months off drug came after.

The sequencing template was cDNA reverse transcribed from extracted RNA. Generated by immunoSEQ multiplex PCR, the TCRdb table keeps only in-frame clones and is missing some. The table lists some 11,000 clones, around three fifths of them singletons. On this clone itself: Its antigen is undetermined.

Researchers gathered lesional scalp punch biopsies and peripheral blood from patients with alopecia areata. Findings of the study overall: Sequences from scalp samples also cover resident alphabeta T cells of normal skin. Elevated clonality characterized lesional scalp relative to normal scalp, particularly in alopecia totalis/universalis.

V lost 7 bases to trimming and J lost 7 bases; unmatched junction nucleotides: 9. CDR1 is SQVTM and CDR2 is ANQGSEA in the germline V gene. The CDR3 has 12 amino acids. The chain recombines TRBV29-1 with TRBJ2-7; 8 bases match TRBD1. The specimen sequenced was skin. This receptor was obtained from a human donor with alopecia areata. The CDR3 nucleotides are TGCAGCGCCTCGGACAGGGTGAAAGAGCAGTACTTC. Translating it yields CSASDRVKEQYF.